This TCR beta chain was sequenced in a study of T cell repertoires in cytomegalovirus infection. About the study: Public TCR beta signatures were indicative of both CMV infection and a matching HLA type. Findings and caveats of the study: Cumulative public TCR beta family frequency identified carriers of CMV plus the relevant HLA. What dominated the ex vivo response were HLA-C-restricted CMV-specific TCR beta clonotypes.

TCRdb analysed the reads with MiXCR anew, one entry per CDR3 protein. Among some 390,000 distinct CDR3 sequences listed, 15% to 20% were seen once. This clonotype has just a few counts. The target antigen is unknown. V was trimmed by 5 bases and J by 4 bases, leaving 9 bases between them. Germline assignment: CDR1 MNHEY and CDR2 SVGEGT. This CDR3 is built from 13 residues. The chain uses TRBV6-2 or TRBV6-3 and TRBJ2-1; D not resolved. The sequenced sample consisted of PBMCs. The clonotype originates from a human donor in good health (CMV status not recorded). Some clones in this sample may be carry-over from other donors' samples. The DNA for the CDR3 is TGTGCCAGCAGTCCCCGGGTGTACAATGAGCAGTTCTTC. It is translated as CASSPRVYNEQFF.